This T cell receptor (beta chain) was observed in a study of blood T cell repertoires in COVID-19 (dated by TCRdb to between 2020 and 2021). For the wider study: Samples covering the acute and convalescent phases of COVID-19 were provided by collaborators in the United States, Italy and Spain. The prospective study material was composed of cDNA or gDNA derived from T cells, B-cell-depleted T cells, or PBMCs. The dataset comprised deeply sampled blood TCRbeta repertoires from subjects exposed to, actively infected with, or recovered from COVID-19. The repertoires were made available in a free public database intended to serve as a resource for research on the immune response to SARS-CoV-2. The samples were drawn from two sources: the first 160 participants of the ongoing ImmuneRACE study, and 1,000 to 1,500 subjects contributed by 6 global collaborators. Sample metadata almost always included a de-identified subject ID, COVID-19 status, age in years and sex. Where available, HLA class I and class II types were taken from metadata supplied by the sample provider and were not determined by assay-based typing. General study outcomes and caveats: Clinical and demographic metadata were provided uncurated, with the amount varying by source and participant.

The trim is 0 bases for V and 6 bases for J, with a gap of 6 bases between the germline ends. The CDR3 numbers 13 residues from cysteine through phenylalanine. The DNA shown is the 39-base CDR3, in frame from base 1. The germline V gene (reference sequence) provides CDR1 LNHDA and CDR2 SQIVND. The immunoSEQ Assay, a bias-controlled multiplex PCR, was used to amplify TCRbeta CDR3 regions from genomic DNA. In the paper's pipeline: The number of nucleated cells in each sample was estimated by amplification of reference gene primers within the assay. To quantify the absolute abundance of each unique TCRbeta CDR3 rearrangement, sequence reads were collapsed and filtered. For each sample, productive Simpson clonality was calculated as the square root of Simpson's diversity index over productive rearrangements. This is the immuneACCESS table as TCRdb keeps it, with only in-frame sequences that have V and J called. A part of the clones is gone; compared with another copy, unresolved V genes explain less than half, and the rest is unexplained. V and J calls plus clone size are reproduced from that table; the DNA served to infer D and trimming. This sample comprises about 160,000 clones, 84% of them detected only once. Clones ranked in the top ten supply 13% to 15% of the sample.

Collaborating institutions collected whole blood in K2EDTA tubes following their own protocols. For TCRbeta analysis, collaborator samples were shipped as frozen whole blood, as isolated PBMCs, or as DNA extracted from either sample type. Comment on this clone: The clone's antigen remains unknown. Base qualities are missing; no much larger clone stands one base away.

Rearrangement joined TRBV19 to TRBJ1-5, with no D gene named confidently. Material: peripheral blood. The sequence derives from a man in his late teens or twenties with active or convalescent COVID-19. In nucleotides, the sequence is TGTGCCAGTAGTATAGATACTAGTCAGCCCCAGCATTTT. Its product reads: CASSIDTSQPQHF.